Shown below are 13 T cell receptor beta chains from a single sample sequenced in a study of blood T cell repertoires in COVID-19. The data were produced by immunoSEQ multiplex PCR, yet TCRdb's version contains in-frame clones alone and is incomplete. The table shows 400,000 to 550,000 clones, with roughly 91% occurring only once. The specimen sequenced was peripheral blood. Receptors originate from a woman in her thirties with acute or convalescent COVID-19.

The rearrangement links TRBV19 to TRBJ2-7, with a weak D call TRBD1 (6 bases). CDR1 is LNHDA and CDR2 is SQIVND in the germline V gene (reference sequence). This CDR3 has 15 residues. Trimming removed 6 bases from V and 1 base from J, with 16 bases in between. In DNA, the CDR3 is TGTGCCAGTAGCCTACAGGGACACTCTTCCTACGAGCAGTACTTC. It is translated as CASSLQGHSSYEQYF.

This clone was seen only a few times. V and J are TRBV19 and TRBJ1-6; D is possibly TRBD1 (5 bases). The germline gives CDR1 LNHDA, CDR2 SQIVND (reference sequence). Trimming removed 2 bases from V and 14 bases from J, with 16 bases in between. This CDR3 comprises 14 residues. The chain's CDR3 is CASSIRGRHSALHF. CDR3 nucleotide sequence: TGTGCCAGTAGTATAAGGGGCCGGCATTCGGCCCTCCACTTT. Complete variable domain (other parts from reference TRBV19 and TRBJ1-6): DGGITQSPKYLFRKEGQNVTLSCEQNLNHDAMYWYRQDPGQGLRLIYYSQIVNDFQKGDIAEGYSVSREKKESFPLTVTSAQKNPTAFYLCASSIRGRHSALHFGNGTRLTVT.

This CDR3 is CASRTPEGGVYGYTF. For the CDR3, the DNA is TGTGCCAGCAGGACTCCCGAGGGGGGGGTCTATGGCTACACCTTC. V and J are TRBV6-5 and TRBJ1-2; a weak D match, TRBD1 (6 bases). Germline CDR1 and CDR2: MNHEY and SVGAGI. The CDR3 length is 15 residues. V lost 6 bases, J lost 4 bases, and 18 bases lay in between.

This clone was seen once. V is TRBV11-1 and J is TRBJ2-7, with D tentatively TRBD2 (7 bases). Trimming stripped 5 bases from V and 3 bases from J, with 17 bases between. Germline V CDR1 and CDR2: SGHAT, FQDESV (reference sequence). This CDR3 has 15 amino acids. CDR3 nucleotide sequence: TGTGCCAGCAGCCAAGCAGATAGGGGGGGCTACGAGCAGTACTTC. It specifies CASSQADRGGYEQYF.

On this clone: The same CDR3 also results from other DNA sequences found in this sample. The chain joins TRBV11-3 to TRBJ1-1, with D hard to call. CDR3 length: 13 residues. Per germline, CDR1 SGHNT and CDR2 YENEEA. Between the trimmed V and J ends, which lost 5 bases and 2 bases, there was a span of 9 bases. DNA of the CDR3: TGTGCCAGCAGCCTCGGTCGAAACACTGAAGCTTTCTTT. Protein: CASSLGRNTEAFF. Full variable domain (outside the CDR3, taken from reference TRBV11-3 and TRBJ1-1): EAGVVQSPRYKIIEKKQPVAFWCNPISGHNTLYWYLQNLGQGPELLIRYENEEAVDDSQLPKDRFSAERLKGVDSTLKIQPAELGDSAVYLCASSLGRNTEAFFGQGTRLTVV.

This clone came up a few times. The chain employs TRBV20-1 and TRBJ1-2; TRBD1 agrees at 9 bases. This CDR3 spans 15 amino acids. The trim removed 3 bases at V and 2 bases at J, leaving 7 bases unmatched. Per germline, CDR1 DFQATT and CDR2 SNEGSKA (reference sequence). CDR3 sequence: CSASDAGTGNYGYTF. The CDR3 region has the DNA TGCAGTGCTAGTGACGCCGGGACAGGGAACTATGGCTACACCTTC.

The chain has TRBV29-1 and TRBJ2-7; maybe TRBD1 (7 bases). The CDR3 extends over 14 amino acids. Germline values: CDR1 SQVTM, CDR2 ANQGSEA. V shed 6 bases and J shed 9 bases, with 24 bases lying between them. CDR3 protein: CSVRYRGGDQWQYF. The DNA of the CDR3 is TGCAGCGTGCGGTACAGGGGAGGTGACCAGTGGCAGTACTTC.

Comment on this clone: The same CDR3 arises from other DNA sequences in this sample as well. The CDR3: CASSQDATDTQYF. As DNA, the CDR3 is TGCGCCAGCAGCCAAGACGCGACAGATACGCAGTATTTT. V and J are TRBV4-1 and TRBJ2-3; the D is unclear. Germline-derived CDR1 and CDR2 are MGHRA and YSYEKL. This CDR3 is 13 amino acids long. Trimming shortened V by 0 bases and J by 3 bases, and 4 bases separated the two germline ends.

The chain links TRBV3-1 (or the pseudogene TRBV3-2) to TRBJ2-6, with unresolved D. Germline loops: CDR1 LGHDT, CDR2 YNNKEL (reference sequence). The CDR3 runs 13 residues. Trimming cost V 8 bases and J 4 bases, with 9 bases left between them. The chain's CDR3 is CASRRSGANVLTF. The CDR3 coding sequence is TGTGCCAGCCGGCGGTCCGGGGCCAACGTCCTGACTTTC.

Remarks on this clone: This sample includes further DNA sequences coding for the same CDR3. The rearrangement joins TRBV2 to TRBJ1-1; no reliable D call. Germline V gene lookup returns CDR1 SNHLY and CDR2 FYNNEI. Trimming left V 6 bases short and J 1 base short, with 6 bases between. CDR3 size: 12 residues. Written as DNA, the CDR3 is TGTGCCAGCAGAGAGGGGAACACTGAAGCTTTCTTT. Protein product: CASREGNTEAFF.

The chain employs TRBV5-1 and TRBJ1-4, with a weak D call TRBD1 (5 bases). CDR1 is SGHRS, CDR2 YFSETQ, per germline. V lost 4 bases and J lost 0, with 16 bases in between. The length of the CDR3 is 17 residues. CDR3 sequence (DNA): TGCGCCAGCAGCCGGACCCCGGAAGGGGCAACTAATGAAAAACTGTTTTTT. This encodes CASSRTPEGATNEKLFF.

The chain carries TRBV29-1 and TRBJ1-2, with D possibly being TRBD1 (5 bases). CDR1 is SQVTM and CDR2 is ANQGSEA in the germline V gene. Trimming stripped 5 bases from V and 1 base from J, with 8 bases between. The CDR3 loop spans 12 amino acids. CDR3 DNA sequence: TGCAGCGTTCAGGGAGGTAACTATGGCTACACCTTC. Its protein product is CSVQGGNYGYTF.

In this sample, this clone turned up once. J is TRBJ2-1 and V is TRBV7-9; 7 positions match TRBD2. Germline assignment: CDR1 SEHNR and CDR2 FQNEAQ (reference sequence). The CDR3 sequence is 16 residues long. The junction had 10 bases not matched to a gene; V was cut back by 1 base and J by 7 bases. CDR3 in amino acids: CASSLGFPGGMNEQFF. In DNA form, the CDR3 reads TGTGCCAGCAGCTTAGGCTTCCCCGGGGGGATGAATGAGCAGTTCTTC.